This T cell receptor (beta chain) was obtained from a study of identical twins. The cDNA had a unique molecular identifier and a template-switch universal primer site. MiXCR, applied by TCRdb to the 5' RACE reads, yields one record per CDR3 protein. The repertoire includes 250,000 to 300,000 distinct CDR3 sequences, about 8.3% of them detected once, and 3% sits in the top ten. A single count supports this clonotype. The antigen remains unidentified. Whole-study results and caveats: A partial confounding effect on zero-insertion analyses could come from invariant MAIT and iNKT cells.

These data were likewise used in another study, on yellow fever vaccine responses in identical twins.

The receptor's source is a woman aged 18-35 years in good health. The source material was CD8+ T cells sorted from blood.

The CDR3 DNA reads as TGCGCCAGCAGCCTCCAAATAATCGGGGGGCTTGGACTAGCGGGGCAAACTAGCACAGATACGCAGTATTTT. This translates into CASSLQIIGGLGLAGQTSTDTQYF. The rearrangement uses TRBV5-1 and TRBJ2-3; 12 positions agree with TRBD2. The V segment lost 4 bases and the J segment 0 bases; nucleotides outside the gene matches: 27. Germline V gene data show CDR1 as SGHRS and CDR2 as YFSETQ. The CDR3 is 24 amino acids.